This T cell receptor (beta chain) stems from a study of OX40 agonist ivuxolimab in advanced cancers. CDR3 size: 13 residues. Looked up from germline, CDR1 is MNHNS and CDR2 is SASEGT. Trimming removed 6 bases at V and 8 bases at J, with 16 bases between. Profiling relied on immunoSEQ multiplex PCR, and the TCRdb table lists in-frame clones only, not all of them. The table has some 81,000 clones, 75% to 85% seen once. This TCR derives from an adult with an advanced solid tumor such as melanoma, head and neck, liver or kidney cancer. The chain joins TRBV6-1 to TRBJ1-2; no definite D call. The input for sequencing was CD4+ or CD8+ T cells sorted from blood, taken in a trial of the OX40 agonist ivuxolimab. The CDR3 coding sequence is TGTGCCAGCAGGGCGGTGCTCCCTGTGGGCTACACCTTC. Encoded protein: CASRAVLPVGYTF.